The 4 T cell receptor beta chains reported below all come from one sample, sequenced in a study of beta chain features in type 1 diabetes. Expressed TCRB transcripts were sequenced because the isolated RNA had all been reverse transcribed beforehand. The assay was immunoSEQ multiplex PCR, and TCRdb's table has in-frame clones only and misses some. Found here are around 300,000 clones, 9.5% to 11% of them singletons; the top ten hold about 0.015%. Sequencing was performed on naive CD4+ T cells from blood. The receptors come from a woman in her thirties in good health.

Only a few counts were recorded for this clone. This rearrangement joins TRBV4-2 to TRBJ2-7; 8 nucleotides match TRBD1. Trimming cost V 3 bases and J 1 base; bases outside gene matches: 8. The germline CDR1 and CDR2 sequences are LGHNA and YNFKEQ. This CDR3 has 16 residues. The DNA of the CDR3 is TGTGCCAGCAGCCAGGCCTACAGGGGGTGGTCCTACGAGCAGTACTTC. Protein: CASSQAYRGWSYEQYF.

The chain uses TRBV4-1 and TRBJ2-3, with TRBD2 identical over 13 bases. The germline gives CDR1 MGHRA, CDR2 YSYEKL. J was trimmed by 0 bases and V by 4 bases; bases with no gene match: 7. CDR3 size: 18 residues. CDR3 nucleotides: TGCGCCAGCAGCCTCGGACTAGCGGGAGAACTGAGCACAGATACGCAGTATTTT. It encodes CASSLGLAGELSTDTQYF.

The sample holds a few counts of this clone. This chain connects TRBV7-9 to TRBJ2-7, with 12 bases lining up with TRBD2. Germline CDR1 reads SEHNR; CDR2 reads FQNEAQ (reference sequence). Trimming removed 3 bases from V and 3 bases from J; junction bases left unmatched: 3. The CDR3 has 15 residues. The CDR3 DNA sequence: TGTGCCAGCAGCTTGACTAGCGGGAGTTACTACGAGCAGTACTTC. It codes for CASSLTSGSYYEQYF.

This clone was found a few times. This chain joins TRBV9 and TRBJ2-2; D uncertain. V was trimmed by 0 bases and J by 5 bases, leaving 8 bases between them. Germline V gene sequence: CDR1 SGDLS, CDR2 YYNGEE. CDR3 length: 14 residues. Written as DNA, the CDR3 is TGTGCCAGCAGCGTAGCACAGCCGACCGGGGAGCTGTTTTTT. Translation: CASSVAQPTGELFF.